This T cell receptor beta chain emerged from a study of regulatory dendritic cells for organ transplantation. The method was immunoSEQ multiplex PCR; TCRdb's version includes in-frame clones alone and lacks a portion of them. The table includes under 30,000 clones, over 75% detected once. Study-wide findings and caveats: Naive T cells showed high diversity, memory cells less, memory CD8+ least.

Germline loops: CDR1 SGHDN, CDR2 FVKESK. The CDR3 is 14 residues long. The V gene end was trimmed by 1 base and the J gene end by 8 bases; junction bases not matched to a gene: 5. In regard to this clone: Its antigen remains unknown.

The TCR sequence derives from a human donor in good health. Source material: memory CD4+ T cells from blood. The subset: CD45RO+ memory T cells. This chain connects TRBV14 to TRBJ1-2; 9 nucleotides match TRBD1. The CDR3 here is CASSQAGQGIGYTF. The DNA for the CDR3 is TGTGCCAGCAGCCAAGCCGGACAGGGGATAGGCTACACCTTC. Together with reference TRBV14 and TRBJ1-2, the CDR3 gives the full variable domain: EAGVTQFPSHSVIEKGQTVTLRCDPISGHDNLYWYRRVMGKEIKFLLHFVKESKQDESGMPNNRFLAERTGGTYSTLKVQPAELEDSGVYFCASSQAGQGIGYTFGSGTRLTVV.